These T cell receptor beta chains were read from a single sample in a study of memory CD4+ T cells and cytomegalovirus serostatus. The method was immunoSEQ multiplex PCR; TCRdb's version includes in-frame clones alone and lacks a portion of them. The sample lists 70,000 to 90,000 clones, around 78% occurring once. The source material was memory CD4+ T cells from blood. The receptors derive from an adult in good health and CMV-seropositive. The CDR3 runs from the conserved cysteine through the conserved F or W. The D gene is left open where the match is weak. Expanded clones get a size class; other rows say once, few or many, or leave the size out.

V	J	size	D	CDR3	DNA
TRBV7-8	TRBJ2-3	NA	TRBD2	CASSLMGLASLIDTQYF	TGTGCCAGCAGCTTAATGGGACTAGCGTCCCTAATAGATACGCAGTATTTT
TRBV7-2	TRBJ1-2	NA	NA	CASSLNRYGYTF	TGTGCCAGCAGCTTAAACCGCTATGGCTACACCTTC
TRBV7-9	TRBJ2-2	NA	NA	CASSSRDGELFF	TGTGCCAGCAGCTCGAGGGACGGGGAGCTGTTTTTT
TRBV2	TRBJ2-7	NA	NA	CASSEDLGQAVAYEQYF	TGTGCCAGCAGTGAAGATTTAGGCCAGGCGGTCGCCTACGAGCAGTACTTC
TRBV6-6	TRBJ1-2	few	TRBD1	CATTGGYGYTF	TGTGCCACCACAGGGGGCTATGGCTACACCTTC
TRBV11-3	TRBJ1-2	NA	TRBD1	CASSRDRGLGGYTF	TGTGCCAGCAGTCGGGACAGGGGGCTTGGTGGCTACACCTTC
TRBV7-2	TRBJ1-3	NA	NA	CASSTPTEGSGNTIYF	TGTGCCAGCAGCACGCCGACAGAGGGCTCTGGAAACACCATATATTTT
TRBV19	TRBJ1-6	NA	NA	CASSTGPQTVSNSPLHF	TGTGCCAGTAGTACCGGTCCTCAGACAGTCTCAAATTCACCCCTCCACTTT
TRBV19	TRBJ1-6	few	NA	CASRTGFGNSPLHF	TGTGCCAGCCGGACGGGGTTTGGTAATTCACCCCTCCACTTT
TRBV18	TRBJ1-1	once	TRBD1	CASSPQGGRNTEAFF	TGTGCCAGCTCACCGCAGGGGGGGAGAAACACTGAAGCTTTCTTT
TRBV7-2	TRBJ1-4	few	NA	CASSFSGRGDEKLFF	TGTGCCAGCAGCTTCTCGGGGAGGGGGGATGAAAAACTGTTTTTT
TRBV2	TRBJ1-6	NA	NA	CASSEIFGQVTSPLHF	TGTGCCAGCAGTGAAATTTTCGGCCAGGTCACCTCACCCCTCCACTTT
TRBV6-1	TRBJ1-5	NA	NA	CASSRDMRQPQHF	TGTGCCAGCAGCCGGGACATGAGGCAGCCCCAGCATTTT
TRBV19	TRBJ2-3	NA	TRBD2	CASSLTGGTTDTQYF	TGTGCCAGTAGTTTGACGGGAGGAACCACAGATACGCAGTATTTT
TRBV2	TRBJ1-5	NA	NA	CASRETADSNQPQHF	TGTGCCAGCAGGGAGACGGCGGATAGCAATCAGCCCCAGCATTTT
TRBV19	TRBJ2-2	once	TRBD2	CASSIGWSGRNTGELFF	TGTGCCAGTAGTATAGGATGGAGCGGGAGGAACACCGGGGAGCTGTTTTTT
TRBV6-6	TRBJ1-1	NA	NA	CASTTRGGGGTEAFF	TGTGCCAGCACCACACGTGGGGGCGGAGGCACTGAAGCTTTCTTT
TRBV30	TRBJ1-3	NA	TRBD1	CAWSRLGTGRNTIYF	TGTGCCTGGAGTCGGTTAGGGACAGGACGAAACACCATATATTTT
TRBV28	TRBJ2-3	NA	NA	CASNSAATAFTDTQYF	TGTGCCAGCAACTCGGCGGCCACAGCCTTCACAGATACGCAGTATTTT
TRBV5-4	TRBJ1-2	NA	TRBD1	CASRIWGTGSNYGYTF	TGTGCCAGCAGAATTTGGGGGACAGGATCGAACTATGGCTACACCTTC
TRBV2	TRBJ2-7	NA	TRBD1	CASTGTGPTSYEQYF	TGTGCCAGCACTGGGACAGGGCCTACCTCCTACGAGCAGTACTTC
TRBV30	TRBJ2-5	NA	TRBD2	CAWSVGLAGVGTQYF	TGTGCCTGGAGTGTGGGGCTAGCGGGAGTGGGGACCCAGTACTTC
TRBV29-1	TRBJ1-4	few	TRBD1	CSVVLSDRGNEKLFF	TGCAGCGTTGTGCTCTCGGACAGGGGGAATGAAAAACTGTTTTTT
TRBV11-2	TRBJ2-7	NA	NA	CASSLDHSSYEQYF	TGTGCCAGCAGCTTAGATCATAGCTCCTACGAGCAGTACTTC
TRBV11-3	TRBJ1-1	NA	NA	CASSLAGGQAFF	TGTGCCAGCAGCTTAGCGGGGGGGCAGGCTTTCTTT
TRBV6-1	TRBJ1-2	NA	TRBD1	CASSAIESTGSRTF	TGTGCCAGCAGTGCCATAGAATCGACAGGGTCGCGCACCTTC
TRBV6-6	TRBJ1-2	few	NA	CASSPGRDYGYTF	TGTGCCAGCAGTCCCGGAAGAGACTATGGCTACACCTTC
TRBV5-6	TRBJ1-2	NA	TRBD1	CASSLTSGTANYGYTF	TGTGCCAGCAGCCTAACCAGCGGGACAGCTAACTATGGCTACACCTTC
TRBV7-9	TRBJ2-1	NA	NA	CASSLEQYNEQFF	TGTGCCAGCAGCTTAGAACAGTACAATGAGCAGTTCTTC
TRBV5-1	TRBJ1-3	NA	NA	CASSLNGDSGNTIYF	TGCGCCAGCAGCTTGAATGGGGACTCTGGAAACACCATATATTTT
TRBV30	TRBJ1-2	NA	NA	CACYPGGYYGYTF	TGTGCCTGCTATCCCGGGGGCTACTATGGCTACACCTTC
TRBV28	TRBJ1-5	NA	NA	CASSSLDRKKRAQHF	TGTGCCAGCAGTTCCTTGGACAGAAAGAAGAGGGCCCAGCATTTT
TRBV30	TRBJ2-5	NA	TRBD2	CAWSVGLAGGETQYF	TGTGCCTGGAGTGTCGGACTAGCGGGAGGGGAGACCCAGTACTTC
TRBV11-2	TRBJ1-1	NA	NA	CASSRQMNTEAFF	TGTGCCAGCAGTCGACAGATGAACACTGAAGCTTTCTTT
TRBV25-1	TRBJ1-2	few	TRBD1	CASSDTGGDGYTF	TGTGCCAGCAGTGATACAGGGGGAGATGGCTACACCTTC
TRBV7-2	TRBJ2-1	medium-sized	NA	CASSPQYGEQFF	TGTGCCAGCAGCCCGCAGTACGGTGAGCAGTTCTTC
TRBV25-1	TRBJ2-1	NA	NA	CASSWEGARYNEQFF	TGTGCCAGCAGTTGGGAGGGGGCACGATACAATGAGCAGTTCTTC
TRBV5-1	TRBJ2-3	NA	NA	CASSLAGLGADTQYF	TGCGCCAGCAGCTTGGCCGGGTTAGGGGCAGATACGCAGTATTTT
TRBV16	TRBJ1-1	once	TRBD1	CASSQGQVNTEAFF	TGTGCCAGCAGCCAAGGACAGGTGAACACTGAAGCTTTCTTT
TRBV7-6	TRBJ2-2	once	NA	CASSLEGGANTGELFF	TGTGCCAGCAGCTTAGAAGGCGGTGCGAACACCGGGGAGCTGTTTTTT
TRBV5-6	TRBJ1-1	NA	NA	CASSPSRSFLTEAFF	TGTGCCAGCAGCCCATCCCGGTCCTTCCTCACTGAAGCTTTCTTT
TRBV7-2	TRBJ2-1	NA	TRBD1	CASSRQGVEQFF	TGTGCCAGCAGCAGACAGGGGGTTGAGCAGTTCTTC
TRBV6-5	TRBJ2-7	NA	NA	CASRTWVGDYEQYF	TGTGCCAGCAGAACTTGGGTTGGGGACTACGAGCAGTACTTC
TRBV10-3	TRBJ2-7	NA	NA	CAIRAGDDYEQYF	TGTGCCATCAGGGCAGGGGATGACTACGAGCAGTACTTC
TRBV28	TRBJ1-2	NA	NA	CASSPPDRQHGYTF	TGTGCCAGCAGTCCACCGGATAGACAGCATGGCTACACCTTC
TRBV7-2	TRBJ1-5	NA	NA	CASSPGAQAHQPQHF	TGTGCCAGCAGCCCAGGCGCACAGGCCCATCAGCCCCAGCATTTT
TRBV27	TRBJ2-2	NA	NA	CASSPGPRNTGELFF	TGTGCCAGCAGCCCGGGACCCAGGAACACCGGGGAGCTGTTTTTT
TRBV5-1	TRBJ2-5	NA	TRBD1	CASRAGTGPQETQYF	TGCGCCAGCAGAGCCGGGACAGGGCCCCAAGAGACCCAGTACTTC